These 9 T cell receptor beta chains were sequenced from one sample in a study of cytomegalovirus exposure and HLA in healthy donors. Clones were sequenced by immunoSEQ multiplex PCR, and TCRdb holds only the in-frame ones, with some missing. Of about 74,000 clones detected, approximately 94% appear once; the ten largest clones hold 1.9%. Material: PBMCs. These receptors were taken from a woman under 30 in good health and CMV-seropositive.

This chain joins TRBV7-6 and TRBJ2-1, with 7 nucleotides matching TRBD2. Germline CDR1 SGHVS, CDR2 FNYEAQ. J was trimmed by 6 bases and V by 5 bases; bases with no gene match: 10. The length of the CDR3 is 15 residues. CDR3 coding DNA: TGTGCCAGCAGCGCCGGACTAGTTGGGGCCAATGAGCAGTTCTTC. Its translation is CASSAGLVGANEQFF.

In its sample, this clone was seen a few times. V and J are TRBV30 and TRBJ1-5; no definite D call. This CDR3 is 13 amino acids long. V was shortened by 5 bases and J by 0 bases, with 8 bases between the two germline ends. Germline CDR1 GTSNPN, CDR2 SVGIG (reference sequence). In nucleotides, the CDR3 is TGTGCCTGGGGGGAGGGTAGCAATCAGCCCCAGCATTTT. It encodes CAWGEGSNQPQHF.

For this clone: At one boundary the junction diverges from the germline segment, which might be a read error. The chain uses TRBV30 and TRBJ2-7; TRBD1 matches at 8 bases. Germline V CDR1 and CDR2: GTSNPN, SVGIG (reference sequence). The CDR3 loop spans 14 amino acids. The CDR3 loop is CAWSTRQGLMWVFF. Here the CDR3 DNA reads TGTGCCTGGAGTACGAGACAGGGGCTTATGTGGGTCTTCTTC.

The chain links TRBV11-2 to TRBJ2-6, with 10 bases identical to TRBD1. CDR1 and CDR2 from the germline V gene are SGHAT and FQNNGV. The V gene end was trimmed by 3 bases and the J gene end by 3 bases; junction bases not matched to a gene: 11. This CDR3 is 19 amino acids long. The chain's CDR3 is CASSFHWGQGPRGANVLTF. The DNA for the CDR3 is TGTGCCAGCAGCTTCCATTGGGGACAGGGGCCCCGTGGGGCCAACGTCCTGACTTTC.

V gene TRBV5-1 combines with J gene TRBJ2-7; 10 nucleotides agree with TRBD2. The CDR3 runs 15 residues. The V segment lost 1 base and the J segment 5 bases; nucleotides outside the gene matches: 6. CDR1 and CDR2 (germline): SGHRS, YFSETQ. CDR3 residues: CASSLLAGGRHEQYF. The CDR3 coding sequence is TGCGCCAGCAGCTTGTTAGCGGGAGGTCGCCACGAGCAGTACTTC.

V and J are TRBV9 and TRBJ2-3; 11 bases map to TRBD2. Germline assignment: CDR1 SGDLS and CDR2 YYNGEE. V lost 5 bases to trimming and J lost 2 bases; unmatched junction nucleotides: 7. This CDR3 is built from 16 residues. CDR3 in amino acids: CASSRLAGGITDTQYF. As DNA, the CDR3 is TGTGCCAGCAGTCGGCTAGCGGGAGGAATCACAGATACGCAGTATTTT.

This rearrangement joins TRBV6-5 to TRBJ1-2; TRBD1 might be the D (5 bases). CDR3 size: 14 residues. Germline CDR1 MNHEY, CDR2 SVGAGI. V was cut by 2 bases and J by 7 bases, with 14 bases left in between. In DNA, the CDR3 is TGTGCCAGCAGTTACGCGCCAGGGATGTCTGGCTACACCTTC. Its translation is CASSYAPGMSGYTF.

The rearrangement uses TRBV6-5 and TRBJ2-5; maybe TRBD2 (6 bases). The germline V gene has CDR1 MNHEY and CDR2 SVGAGI. V was trimmed by 5 bases and J by 2 bases, leaving 9 bases between them. This CDR3 has 13 amino acids. Here the CDR3 reads CASSRDLQETQYF. The DNA for the CDR3 is TGTGCCAGCAGTCGGGACTTACAAGAGACCCAGTACTTC.

This rearrangement joins TRBV7-2 to TRBJ2-1; 14 bases agree with TRBD2. V trimming: 4 bases; J trimming: 9 bases; junction bases outside the gene matches: 14. Germline V lookup: CDR1 SGHTA, CDR2 FQGNSA. The CDR3 is 18 residues long. The CDR3 region has the DNA TGTGCCAGCAGCTCTAGACTAGCGGGGGGGCCCTCTCTGGGTGAGCAGTTCTTC. It encodes CASSSRLAGGPSLGEQFF.